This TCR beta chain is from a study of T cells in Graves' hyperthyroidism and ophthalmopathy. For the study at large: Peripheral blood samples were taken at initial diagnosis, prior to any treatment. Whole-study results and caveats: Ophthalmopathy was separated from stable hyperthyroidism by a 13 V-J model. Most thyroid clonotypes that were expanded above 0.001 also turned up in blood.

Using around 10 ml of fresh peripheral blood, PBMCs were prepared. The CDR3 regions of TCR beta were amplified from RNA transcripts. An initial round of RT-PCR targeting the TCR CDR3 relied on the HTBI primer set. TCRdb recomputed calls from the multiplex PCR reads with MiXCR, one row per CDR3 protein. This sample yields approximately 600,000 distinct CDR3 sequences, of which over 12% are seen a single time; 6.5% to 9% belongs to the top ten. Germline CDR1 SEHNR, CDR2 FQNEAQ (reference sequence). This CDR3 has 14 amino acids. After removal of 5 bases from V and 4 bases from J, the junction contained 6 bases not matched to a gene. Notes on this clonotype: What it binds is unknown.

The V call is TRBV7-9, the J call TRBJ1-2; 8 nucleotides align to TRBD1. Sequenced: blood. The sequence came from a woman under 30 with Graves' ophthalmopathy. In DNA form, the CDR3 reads TGTGCCAGCAGCCCACAGGGGGGGTCCTATGGCTACACCTTC. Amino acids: CASSPQGGSYGYTF.